Sequencing of this T cell receptor (beta chain) was carried out in a study of OX40 agonist ivuxolimab in advanced cancers. Study-wide results and limits: Still undetermined is the antigen specificity of the expanded peripheral T cells.

TCRdb's copy holds only in-frame clones and misses some; the assay was immunoSEQ multiplex PCR. The data show tens of thousands of clones, with nearly 85% seen just once and over 3% held by the top ten. Germline V gene data show CDR1 as MDHEN and CDR2 as SYDVKM. This CDR3 contains 13 residues. V was trimmed by 7 bases and J by 7 bases, leaving 16 bases between them. As regards this clone: Antigen specificity is unknown.

The receptor comes from an adult with an advanced solid tumor such as melanoma, head and neck, liver or kidney cancer. This specimen consisted of CD4+ or CD8+ T cells sorted from blood, obtained in a trial of the OX40 agonist ivuxolimab. This rearrangement joins TRBV28 to TRBJ1-2; tentative D call: TRBD1 (5 bases). This chain's CDR3 is CASIKGSAGGYTF. The CDR3 nucleotides read TGTGCCAGCATCAAGGGGTCTGCCGGTGGCTACACCTTC.